The clone carrying this TCR beta chain was seen only a few times. The antigen is unknown. The CDR3 is 15 amino acids. The germline V and J ends were trimmed by 1 base and 9 bases, with 18 bases remaining between them. The germline V gene has CDR1 MGHRA and CDR2 YSYEKL. These data come from a study of beta chain features in type 1 diabetes. Study outcomes and limitations: In all four CD4+ subsets, TCRB CDR3 length was significantly, moderately reduced in type 1 diabetes.

Since all of the isolated RNA was reverse transcribed, expressed TCRB transcripts were what got sequenced. Only in-frame clones appear in the TCRdb table, and some are missing; sequencing was by immunoSEQ multiplex PCR. The table has more than 300,000 clones, about 10% seen once. The receptor was isolated from a man aged 25 to 40 with type 1 diabetes. V gene TRBV4-1 combines with J gene TRBJ2-5; the D gene is possibly TRBD2 (5 bases). Sequencing was performed on central memory CD4+ T cells from blood. In nucleotides, the CDR3 is TGCGCCAGCAGCCAAGTTAGCGTCCTAGATCGGCCCCAGTACTTC. This encodes CASSQVSVLDRPQYF.